The source of this T cell receptor (beta chain) is a study of blood T cell repertoires in COVID-19 (dated by TCRdb to about 2020). A note on the overall study: Collaborator samples came from the United States, Italy and Spain and covered acute and convalescent phases of COVID-19. The prospective study material was composed of cDNA or gDNA derived from T cells, B-cell-depleted T cells, or PBMCs. The dataset comprised deeply sampled blood TCRbeta repertoires from subjects exposed to, actively infected with, or recovered from COVID-19. The repertoires were made available in a free public database intended to serve as a resource for research on the immune response to SARS-CoV-2. The samples were drawn from the first 160 participants of the ongoing ImmuneRACE study and from some 1,300 subjects provided by 6 global collaborators. A de-identified subject ID, COVID-19 status, age in years and sex were almost always included in the sample metadata. Where available, HLA class I and class II types were obtained from metadata supplied by the sample provider rather than from assay-based typing.

As encoded in the germline V gene, CDR1 is MNHEY while CDR2 is SVGAGI. The CDR3 measures 13 amino acids from cysteine to phenylalanine. The read is trimmed to its CDR3 DNA, 39 bases read in frame from base 1. Trimming accounts for 7 bases at V and 6 bases at J, while the number of junction bases matched to no gene is 4. TCRbeta CDR3 regions were amplified from genomic DNA using the immunoSEQ Assay, a bias-controlled multiplex PCR. As for the authors' bioinformatics: Nucleated cell counts per sample were estimated from amplification of reference gene primers within the assay. To quantify the absolute abundance of each unique TCRbeta CDR3 rearrangement, sequence reads were collapsed and filtered. Productive Simpson clonality was computed per sample as the square root of Simpson's diversity index over productive rearrangements. TCRdb retrieved this table from immuneACCESS and kept in-frame rearrangements only. Not all clones are present; in checked studies, unresolved V genes account for under half, and no reason is known for the remainder. For V, J and clone size, that table is used; D and trimming come from the DNA. The sample table lists nearly 250,000 clones, around nine tenths of them with a count of one. The ten largest make up around 1.5% of the sample.

A second Seattle source provided samples from volunteer blood donors who had recovered from COVID-19. Collaborating institutions collected whole blood in K2EDTA tubes following their own protocols. For TCRbeta analysis, collaborators shipped samples as frozen whole blood, isolated PBMCs, or DNA extracted from either of those sample types. Broad study findings and their caveats: How much clinical and demographic metadata was included differed by source and by participant, and the metadata was provided uncurated.

Concerning this clone: Its recognized antigen is unknown. The sample holds no much larger clone one base away, and base qualities are not on file.

This TCR was recovered from a woman aged 55-69 years who had recovered from COVID-19. Sequenced material: peripheral blood. The rearranged segments are TRBV6-5 and TRBJ1-5; TRBD1 matches 9 bases in the middle. The sequence in DNA is TGTGCCAGCAACAGGGGGCGCGGTCAGCCCCAGCATTTT. This codes for CASNRGRGQPQHF.